The 7 T cell receptor beta chains given below trace back to one sample, sequenced in a study of T cell responses to AZD1222 COVID-19 vaccine (dated by TCRdb to about 2021). The intended sense of this specimen's time point label: about 28 days (+/-7) after the second vaccine dose. The method was the immunoSEQ multiplex PCR assay. TCRdb limited this immuneACCESS table to in-frame rearrangements with V and J called. A share of clones is missing; checked studies link under half to unresolved V genes, and the rest is unexplained. The sample includes some 110,000 clones, with around 89% observed a single time. 6% to 8.5% of the sample rests with the top ten. Sequenced material: peripheral blood, taken 28 days after the second AZD1222 dose. These TCRs come from an adult who received the AZD1222 COVID-19 vaccine.

This clone has just a few counts. The V gene is TRBV30, the J gene TRBJ1-4; D is unresolved. The CDR3 has 16 amino acids. Trimming took off 0 bases at V and 0 bases at J, with 11 bases between the two ends. CDR1 and CDR2 (germline): GTSNPN, SVGIG (reference sequence). CDR3 residues: CAWSVYLWATNEKLFF. The CDR3, as DNA: TGTGCCTGGAGTGTATATCTCTGGGCAACTAATGAAAAACTGTTTTTT.

This chain links TRBV1 with TRBJ2-7; the tabulated D call, TRBD2, remains unverified against the DNA. TRBV1 represents a pseudogene. The CDR3 spans 15 residues. This chain's CDR3 is CTSSQVLAGVYEQYF. The CDR3 bases are TGCACCAGCAGCCAAGTCCTAGCGGGAGTTTACGAGCAGTACTTC.

The V gene is TRBV5-1, the J gene TRBJ1-1; tentative D call: TRBD1 (6 bases). V was clipped by 4 bases and J by 6 bases, with 10 bases between them. The length of the CDR3 is 12 residues. The germline CDR1 and CDR2 sequences are SGHRS and YFSETQ. The CDR3 here is CASSQGGAEAFF. In DNA form, the CDR3 reads TGCGCCAGCAGCCAAGGGGGGGCTGAAGCTTTCTTT.

The rearrangement joins TRBV5-1 to TRBJ2-2, with unresolved D. Germline V lookup: CDR1 SGHRS, CDR2 YFSETQ. The CDR3 has 14 amino acids. Trimming took off 4 bases at V and 0 bases at J, with 7 bases between the two ends. The CDR3 sequence: CASSPGPNTGELFF. DNA of the CDR3: TGCGCCAGCAGCCCCGGGCCGAACACCGGGGAGCTGTTTTTT. Full variable domain (missing parts from reference TRBV5-1 and TRBJ2-2): KAGVTQTPRYLIKTRGQQVTLSCSPISGHRSVSWYQQTPGQGLQFLFEYFSETQRNKGNFPGRFSGRQFSNSRSEMNVSTLELGDSALYLCASSPGPNTGELFFGEGSRLTVL.

The chain employs TRBV11-3 and TRBJ2-7; 9 positions match TRBD2. The CDR3 is 15 residues long. V shed 6 bases, J shed 2 bases, and the junction held 8 bases outside the gene matches. From germline, CDR1 is SGHNT and CDR2 YENEEA. CDR3: CASRPGLAYAYEQYF. CDR3 sequence (DNA): TGTGCCAGCAGACCGGGACTAGCCTACGCCTACGAGCAGTACTTC.

The chain uses TRBV10-3 and TRBJ1-1; D possibly corresponds to TRBD1 (5 bases). V was pared by 2 bases and J by 4 bases, with 8 bases between. Germline CDR1 and CDR2: ENHRY and SYGVKD. The CDR3 is 13 amino acids. The CDR3 loop reads CAISERGSTEAFF. CDR3 bases: TGTGCCATCAGTGAGCGGGGCAGCACTGAAGCTTTCTTT.

The gene calls are TRBV18 and TRBJ2-7, with TRBD1 as a possible D gene (5 bases). Germline V CDR1 and CDR2: KGHSH, LQKENI. V was trimmed by 2 bases and J by 6 bases, leaving 14 bases between them. The CDR3 has 14 residues. The CDR3 region is CASSPVQVIREQYF. In nucleotides, the CDR3 is TGTGCCAGCTCACCAGTACAGGTGATACGCGAGCAGTACTTC.